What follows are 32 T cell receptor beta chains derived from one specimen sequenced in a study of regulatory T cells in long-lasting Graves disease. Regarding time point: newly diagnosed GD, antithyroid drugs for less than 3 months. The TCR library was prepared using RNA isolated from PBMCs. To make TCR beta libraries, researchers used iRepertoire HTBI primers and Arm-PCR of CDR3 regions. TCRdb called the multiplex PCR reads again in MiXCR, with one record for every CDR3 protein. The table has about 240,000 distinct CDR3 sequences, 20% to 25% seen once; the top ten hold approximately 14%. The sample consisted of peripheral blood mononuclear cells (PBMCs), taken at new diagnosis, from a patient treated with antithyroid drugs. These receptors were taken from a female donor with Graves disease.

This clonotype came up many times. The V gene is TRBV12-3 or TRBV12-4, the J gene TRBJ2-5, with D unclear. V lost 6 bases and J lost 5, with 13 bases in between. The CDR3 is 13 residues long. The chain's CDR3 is CASSPTMGETQYF. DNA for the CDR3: TGTGCCAGCAGCCCTACTATGGGGGAGACCCAGTACTTC.

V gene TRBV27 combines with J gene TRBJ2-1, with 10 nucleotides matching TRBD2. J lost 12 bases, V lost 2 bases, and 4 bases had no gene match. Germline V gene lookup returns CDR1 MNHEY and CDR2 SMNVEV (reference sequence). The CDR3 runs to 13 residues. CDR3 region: CASSLVTSGTQFF. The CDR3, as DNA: TGTGCCAGCAGTTTAGTCACTAGCGGGACGCAGTTCTTC.

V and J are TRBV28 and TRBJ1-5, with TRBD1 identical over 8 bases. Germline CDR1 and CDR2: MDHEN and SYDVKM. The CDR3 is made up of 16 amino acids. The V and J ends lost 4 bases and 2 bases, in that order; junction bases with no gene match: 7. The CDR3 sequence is CASSSGQGFRNQPQHF. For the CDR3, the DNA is TGTGCCAGCAGTTCAGGACAGGGCTTTCGCAATCAGCCCCAGCATTTT.

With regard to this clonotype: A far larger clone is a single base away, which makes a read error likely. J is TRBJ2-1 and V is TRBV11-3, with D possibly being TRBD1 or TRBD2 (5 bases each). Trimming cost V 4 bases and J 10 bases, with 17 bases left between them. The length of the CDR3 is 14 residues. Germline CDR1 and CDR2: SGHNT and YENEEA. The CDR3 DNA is TGTGCCAGCAGCTCTAGGGTGGGGACCTACGAGCAGTTCTTC. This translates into CASSSRVGTYEQFF.

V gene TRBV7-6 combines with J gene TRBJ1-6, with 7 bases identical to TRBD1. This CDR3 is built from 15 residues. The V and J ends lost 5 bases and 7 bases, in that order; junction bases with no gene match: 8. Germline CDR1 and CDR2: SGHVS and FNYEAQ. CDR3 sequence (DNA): TGTGCCAGCAGCATCGGACAGGTCCTAAATTCACCCCTCCACTTT. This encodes CASSIGQVLNSPLHF.

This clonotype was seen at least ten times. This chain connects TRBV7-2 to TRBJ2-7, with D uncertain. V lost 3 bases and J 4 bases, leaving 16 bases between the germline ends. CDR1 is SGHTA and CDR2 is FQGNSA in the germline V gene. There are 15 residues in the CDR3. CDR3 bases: TGTGCCAGCAGCTTCTACGGACCCGGCAAATACGAGCAGTACTTC. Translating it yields CASSFYGPGKYEQYF.

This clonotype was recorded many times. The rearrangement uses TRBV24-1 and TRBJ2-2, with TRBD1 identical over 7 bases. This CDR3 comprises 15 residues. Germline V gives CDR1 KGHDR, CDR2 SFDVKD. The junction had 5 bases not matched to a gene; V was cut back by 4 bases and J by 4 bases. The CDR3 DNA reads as TGTGCCACCAGTGACCCAGACAGGGCCACCGGGGAGCTGTTTTTT. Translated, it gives CATSDPDRATGELFF.

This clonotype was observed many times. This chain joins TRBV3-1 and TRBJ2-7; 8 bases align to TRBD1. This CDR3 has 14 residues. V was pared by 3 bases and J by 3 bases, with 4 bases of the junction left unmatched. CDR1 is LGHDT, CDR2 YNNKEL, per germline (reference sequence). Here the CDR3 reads CASSQRDRSYEQYF. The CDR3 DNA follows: TGTGCCAGCAGCCAGAGGGACAGGAGCTACGAGCAGTACTTC.

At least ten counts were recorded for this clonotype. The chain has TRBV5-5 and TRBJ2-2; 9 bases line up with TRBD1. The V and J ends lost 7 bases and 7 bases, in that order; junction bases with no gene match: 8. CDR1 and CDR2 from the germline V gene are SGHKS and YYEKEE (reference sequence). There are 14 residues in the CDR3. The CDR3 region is CASLGTGGLGELFF. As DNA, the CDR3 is TGTGCCAGCCTGGGAACAGGGGGCCTCGGGGAGCTGTTTTTT.

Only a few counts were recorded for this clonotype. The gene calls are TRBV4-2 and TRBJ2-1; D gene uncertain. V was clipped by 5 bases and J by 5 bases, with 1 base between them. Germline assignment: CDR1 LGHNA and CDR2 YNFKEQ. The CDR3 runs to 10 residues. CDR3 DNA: TGTGCCAGCAGCGACAATGAGCAGTTCTTC. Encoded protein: CASSDNEQFF.

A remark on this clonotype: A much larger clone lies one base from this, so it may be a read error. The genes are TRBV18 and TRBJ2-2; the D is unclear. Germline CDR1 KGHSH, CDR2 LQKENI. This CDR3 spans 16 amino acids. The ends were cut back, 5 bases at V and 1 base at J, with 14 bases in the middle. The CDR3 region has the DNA TGTGCCAGCTCATCTCGGTCTAGTTTGAACACCGGGGAGCTGTTTTTT. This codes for CASSSRSSLNTGELFF.

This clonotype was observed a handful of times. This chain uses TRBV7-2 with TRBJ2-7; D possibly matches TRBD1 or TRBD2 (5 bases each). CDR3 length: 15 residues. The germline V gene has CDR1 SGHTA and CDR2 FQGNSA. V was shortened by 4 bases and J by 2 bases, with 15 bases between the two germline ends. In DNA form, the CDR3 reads TGTGCCAGCAGCTCCTCCGGGACGGTGACCTACGAGCAGTACTTC. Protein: CASSSSGTVTYEQYF.

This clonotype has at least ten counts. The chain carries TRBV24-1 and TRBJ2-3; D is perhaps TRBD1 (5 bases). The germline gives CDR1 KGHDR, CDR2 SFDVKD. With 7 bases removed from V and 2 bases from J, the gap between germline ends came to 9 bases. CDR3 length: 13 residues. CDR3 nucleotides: TGTGCCACCAGAAAAGGGGCCACAGATACGCAGTATTTT. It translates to CATRKGATDTQYF.

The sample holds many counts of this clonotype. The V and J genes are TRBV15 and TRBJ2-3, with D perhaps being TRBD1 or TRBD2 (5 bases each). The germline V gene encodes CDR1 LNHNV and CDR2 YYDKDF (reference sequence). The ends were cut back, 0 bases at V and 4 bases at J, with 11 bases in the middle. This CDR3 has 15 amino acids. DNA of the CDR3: TGTGCCACCAGCAGAGATAGGGGAGCGGCAGATACGCAGTATTTT. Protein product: CATSRDRGAADTQYF.

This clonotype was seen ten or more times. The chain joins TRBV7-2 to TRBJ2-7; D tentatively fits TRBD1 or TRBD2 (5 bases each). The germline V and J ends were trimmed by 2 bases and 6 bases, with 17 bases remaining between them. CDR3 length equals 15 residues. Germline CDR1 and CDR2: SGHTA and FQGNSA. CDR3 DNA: TGTGCCAGCAGCTTATCCAGGCCAGGGAGTTCCGAGCAGTACTTC. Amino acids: CASSLSRPGSSEQYF.

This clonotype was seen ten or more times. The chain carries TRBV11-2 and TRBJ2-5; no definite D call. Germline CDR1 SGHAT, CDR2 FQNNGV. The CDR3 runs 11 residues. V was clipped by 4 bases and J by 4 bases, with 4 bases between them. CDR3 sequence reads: CASSSIETQYF. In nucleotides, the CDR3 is TGTGCCAGCAGCTCGATAGAGACCCAGTACTTC. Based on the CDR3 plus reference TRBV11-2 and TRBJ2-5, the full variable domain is EAGVAQSPRYKIIEKRQSVAFWCNPISGHATLYWYQQILGQGPKLLIQFQNNGVVDDSQLPKDRFSAERLKGVDSTLKIQPAKLEDSAVYLCASSSIETQYFGPGTRLLVL.

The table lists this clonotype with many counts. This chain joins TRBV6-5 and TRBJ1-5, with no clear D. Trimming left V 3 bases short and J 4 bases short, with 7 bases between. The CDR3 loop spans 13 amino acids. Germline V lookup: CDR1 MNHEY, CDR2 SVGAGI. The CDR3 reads CASSYWENQPQHF. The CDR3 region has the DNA TGTGCCAGCAGTTATTGGGAGAATCAGCCCCAGCATTTT.

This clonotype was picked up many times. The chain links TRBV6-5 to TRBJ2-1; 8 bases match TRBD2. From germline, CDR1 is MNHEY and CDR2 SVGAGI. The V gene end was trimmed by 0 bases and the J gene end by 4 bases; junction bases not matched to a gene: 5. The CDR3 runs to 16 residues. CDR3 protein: CASSYSSLAGYNEQFF. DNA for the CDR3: TGTGCCAGCAGTTACTCGTCCTTAGCGGGGTACAATGAGCAGTTCTTC.

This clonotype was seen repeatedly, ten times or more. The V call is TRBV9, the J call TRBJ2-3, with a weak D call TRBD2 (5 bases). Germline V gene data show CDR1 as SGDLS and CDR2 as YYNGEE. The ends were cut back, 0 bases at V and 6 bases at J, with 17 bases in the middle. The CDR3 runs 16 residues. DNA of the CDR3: TGTGCCAGCAGCGTAGCGAGCGGAGGCGTGGCGGATACGCAGTATTTT. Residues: CASSVASGGVADTQYF.

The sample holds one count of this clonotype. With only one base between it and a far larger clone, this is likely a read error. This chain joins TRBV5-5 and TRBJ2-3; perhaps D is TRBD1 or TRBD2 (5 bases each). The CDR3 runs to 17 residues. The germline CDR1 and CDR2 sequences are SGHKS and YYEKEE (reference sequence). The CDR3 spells CASSLYPPGTGTDTQSF. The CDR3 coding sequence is TGTGCCAGCAGCTTATACCCCCCGGGGACGGGCACAGATACGCAGTCTTTT.

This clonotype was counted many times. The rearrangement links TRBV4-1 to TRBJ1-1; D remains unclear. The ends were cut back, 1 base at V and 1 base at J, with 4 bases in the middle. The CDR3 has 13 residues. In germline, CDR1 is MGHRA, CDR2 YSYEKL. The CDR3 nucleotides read TGCGCCAGCAGCCAAGTTTCGAACACTGAAGCTTTCTTT. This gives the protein CASSQVSNTEAFF.

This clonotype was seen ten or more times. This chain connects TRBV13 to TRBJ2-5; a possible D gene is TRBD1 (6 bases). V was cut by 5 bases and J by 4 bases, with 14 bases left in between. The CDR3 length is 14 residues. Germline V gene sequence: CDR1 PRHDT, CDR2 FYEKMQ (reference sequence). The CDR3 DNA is TGTGCCAGCAGCCGAGGACAGTATACAGAGACCCAGTACTTC. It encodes CASSRGQYTETQYF.

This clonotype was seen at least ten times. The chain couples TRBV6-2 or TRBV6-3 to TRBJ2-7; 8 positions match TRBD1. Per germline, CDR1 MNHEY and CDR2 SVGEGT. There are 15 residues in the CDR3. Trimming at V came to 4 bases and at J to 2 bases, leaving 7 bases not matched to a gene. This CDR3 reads CASSSVTGGTYEQYF. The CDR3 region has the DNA TGTGCCAGCAGTTCTGTAACAGGGGGGACCTACGAGCAGTACTTC.

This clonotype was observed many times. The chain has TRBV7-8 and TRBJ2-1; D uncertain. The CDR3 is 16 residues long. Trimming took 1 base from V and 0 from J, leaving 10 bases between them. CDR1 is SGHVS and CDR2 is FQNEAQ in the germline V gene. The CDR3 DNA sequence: TGTGCCAGCAGCTTAGTAAATAGTGACTCCTACAATGAGCAGTTCTTC. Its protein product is CASSLVNSDSYNEQFF.

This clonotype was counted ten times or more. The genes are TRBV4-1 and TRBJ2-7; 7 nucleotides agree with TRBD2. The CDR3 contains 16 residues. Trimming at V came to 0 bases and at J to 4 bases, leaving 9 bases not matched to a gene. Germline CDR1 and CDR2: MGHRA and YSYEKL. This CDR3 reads CASSQDWSSGGYEQYF. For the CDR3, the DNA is TGCGCCAGCAGCCAAGATTGGTCTAGCGGAGGGTACGAGCAGTACTTC.

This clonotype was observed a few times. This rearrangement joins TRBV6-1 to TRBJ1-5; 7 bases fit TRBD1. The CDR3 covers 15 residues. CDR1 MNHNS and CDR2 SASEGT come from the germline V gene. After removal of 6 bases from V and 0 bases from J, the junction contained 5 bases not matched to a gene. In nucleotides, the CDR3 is TGTGCCAGCAGGGCAGGGGGGTATAGCAATCAGCCCCAGCATTTT. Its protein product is CASRAGGYSNQPQHF.

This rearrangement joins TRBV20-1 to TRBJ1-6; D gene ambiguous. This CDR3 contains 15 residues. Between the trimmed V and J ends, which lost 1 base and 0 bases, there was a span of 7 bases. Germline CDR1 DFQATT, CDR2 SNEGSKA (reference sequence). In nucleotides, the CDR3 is TGCAGTGCTAGAGTTCCAAGCTCCTATAATTCACCCCTCCACTTT. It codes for CSARVPSSYNSPLHF.

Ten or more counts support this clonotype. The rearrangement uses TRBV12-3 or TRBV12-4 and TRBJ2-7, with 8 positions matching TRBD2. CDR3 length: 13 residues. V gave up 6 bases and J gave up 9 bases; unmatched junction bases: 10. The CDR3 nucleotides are TGTGCCAGCAGCCAACTAGCGGCCTTTCGGCAGTACTTC. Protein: CASSQLAAFRQYF.

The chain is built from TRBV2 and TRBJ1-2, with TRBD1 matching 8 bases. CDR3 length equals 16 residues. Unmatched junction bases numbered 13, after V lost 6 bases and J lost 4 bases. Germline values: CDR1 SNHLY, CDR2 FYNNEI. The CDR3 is CASSLEYRTGGYGYTF. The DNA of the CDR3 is TGTGCCAGCAGCTTGGAGTACCGAACAGGGGGCTATGGCTACACCTTC. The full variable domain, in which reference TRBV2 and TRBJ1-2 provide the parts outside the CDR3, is EPEVTQTPSHQVTQMGQEVILRCVPISNHLYFYWYRQILGQKVEFLVSFYNNEISEKSEIFDDQFSVERPDGSNFTLKIRSTKLEDSAMYFCASSLEYRTGGYGYTFGSGTRLTVV.

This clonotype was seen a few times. CDR3 loop: CATSEMDGYGYTF. CDR3 sequence (DNA): TGTGCCACCAGTGAAATGGACGGGTATGGCTACACCTTC. The chain joins TRBV24-1 to TRBJ1-2; no firm D call. The germline gives CDR1 KGHDR, CDR2 SFDVKD. This CDR3 comprises 13 residues. Trimming took off 4 bases at V and 5 bases at J, with 10 bases between the two ends.

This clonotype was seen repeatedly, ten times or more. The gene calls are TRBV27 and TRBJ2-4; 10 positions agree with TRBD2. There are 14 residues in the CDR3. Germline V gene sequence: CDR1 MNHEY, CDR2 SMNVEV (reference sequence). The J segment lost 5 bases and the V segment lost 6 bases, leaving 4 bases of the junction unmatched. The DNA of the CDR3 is TGTGCCAGCAGGGCTAGCGGGAGCCAAAACATTCAGTACTTC. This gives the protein CASRASGSQNIQYF.

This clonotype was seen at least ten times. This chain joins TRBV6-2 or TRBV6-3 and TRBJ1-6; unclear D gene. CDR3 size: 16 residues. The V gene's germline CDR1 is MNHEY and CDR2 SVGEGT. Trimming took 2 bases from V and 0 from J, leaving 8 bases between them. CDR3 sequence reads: CASSYVFNSYNSPLHF. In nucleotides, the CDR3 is TGTGCCAGCAGTTACGTCTTCAACTCCTATAATTCACCCCTCCACTTT.